A single TCR beta chain is shown here with its context. Antigen unknown. Germline CDR1 SGHTA, CDR2 FQGNSA. V was clipped by 4 bases and J by 0 bases, with 12 bases between them. The CDR3 totals 16 residues. The sample is drawn from a study of early T cells in non-severe SARS-CoV-2 infection. Study-wide context: With bulk RNA from unsorted whole blood as input, sequencing yielded unpaired chains.

Individual cDNA molecules were tagged with unique molecular identifiers. MiXCR, applied by TCRdb to the 5' RACE reads, yields one record per CDR3 protein. The sample has around 47,000 distinct CDR3 sequences, around 9.9% seen once. Study-wide results and caveats: VDJdb matching, biased toward anti-spike CD8 responses, missed private and CD4 specificities.

The sequenced sample consisted of whole blood. V is TRBV7-2 and J is TRBJ1-4, with D maybe TRBD1 (5 bases). This TCR derives from an adult who was a healthcare worker with PCR-confirmed SARS-CoV-2 infection or an uninfected control (not recorded which). The CDR3 reads CASSSRQRSTNEKLFF. CDR3 in DNA: TGTGCCAGCAGCTCCCGACAGAGGTCAACTAATGAAAAACTGTTTTTT.